Below, 24 T cell receptor beta chains from the same sample are listed, as sequenced in a study of beta chain features in type 1 diabetes. What was sequenced were expressed TCRB transcripts, since all of the isolated RNA had been reverse transcribed. Sequencing was performed with immunoSEQ multiplex PCR; in TCRdb, only in-frame clones are kept and a portion is missing. The sample lists about 300,000 clones; 7.5% to 9.5% were seen once. The sample comprised central memory CD4+ T cells from blood. All receptors derive from a woman under 30 in good health.

The V and J genes are TRBV9 and TRBJ2-5; D call uncertain. This CDR3 is 14 amino acids long. The ends were cut back, 4 bases at V and 0 bases at J, with 10 bases in the middle. Germline V gene data show CDR1 as SGDLS and CDR2 as YYNGEE. CDR3 loop: CASSPQRYQETQYF. The CDR3 DNA reads TGTGCCAGCAGCCCACAGAGGTACCAAGAGACCCAGTACTTC.

The J gene is TRBJ2-3, the V gene TRBV28, with TRBD1 as a possible D gene (5 bases). V was pared by 5 bases and J by 6 bases, with 12 bases between. The CDR3 contains 13 residues. Germline CDR1 and CDR2: MDHEN and SYDVKM. CDR3: CASSPPGFDTQYF. DNA for the CDR3: TGTGCCAGCAGTCCTCCAGGGTTCGATACGCAGTATTTT.

The chain links TRBV2 to TRBJ2-3; no definite D call. Germline values: CDR1 SNHLY, CDR2 FYNNEI. Trimming removed 0 bases from V and 2 bases from J, with 0 bases in between. This CDR3 is built from 12 residues. The chain's CDR3 is CASSEATDTQYF. CDR3 coding DNA: TGTGCCAGCAGTGAAGCCACAGATACGCAGTATTTT.

The chain carries TRBV7-3 and TRBJ2-2; 11 bases are shared with TRBD2. The germline CDR1 and CDR2 sequences are SGHTA and FQGTGA. CDR3 size: 17 residues. V shed 1 base and J 6 bases; nucleotides not matched to a gene: 7. CDR3 sequence reads: CASSLRSASGRSGELFF. The CDR3 region has the DNA TGTGCCAGCAGCTTAAGGAGCGCTAGCGGGAGGTCCGGGGAGCTGTTTTTT.

The rearrangement joins TRBV18 to TRBJ2-2; D is unclear. Germline V gene sequence: CDR1 KGHSH, CDR2 LQKENI. The ends were cut back, 4 bases at V and 5 bases at J, with 14 bases in the middle. The CDR3 has 15 amino acids. CDR3 in amino acids: CASSLTDGRTGELFF. In nucleotides, the CDR3 is TGTGCCAGCTCACTTACGGACGGGCGAACCGGGGAGCTGTTTTTT.

The chain uses TRBV7-2 and TRBJ1-3; no reliable D call. Germline loops: CDR1 SGHTA, CDR2 FQGNSA. CDR3 length equals 17 residues. V lost 2 bases and J 0 bases, leaving 14 bases between the germline ends. CDR3 in DNA: TGTGCCAGCAGCTTAAAGGGTCCCTTACCCTCTGGAAACACCATATATTTT. Protein product: CASSLKGPLPSGNTIYF.

The V call is TRBV27, the J call TRBJ2-1; TRBD2 might be the D (5 bases). Trimming removed 6 bases from V and 5 bases from J, with 17 bases in between. CDR3 length equals 15 residues. The germline V gene has CDR1 MNHEY and CDR2 SMNVEV (reference sequence). CDR3 DNA: TGTGCCAGCAGGCACGCCTCATCTAGCCACAATGAGCAGTTCTTC. This gives the protein CASRHASSSHNEQFF.

V gene TRBV9 combines with J gene TRBJ2-4, with 13 bases that match TRBD2. In germline, CDR1 is SGDLS, CDR2 YYNGEE. The CDR3 covers 19 residues. V shed 3 bases and J 1 base; nucleotides not matched to a gene: 10. CDR3 bases: TGTGCCAGCAGCGCCGACGAGGGACTAGCGGGGCTCGCCAAAAACATTCAGTACTTC. It encodes CASSADEGLAGLAKNIQYF.

CDR3 nucleotides: TGCGCCAGCAGCTTGCTCGGCAGTTTAGCCAAAAACATTCAGTACTTC. Translated: CASSLLGSLAKNIQYF. The J gene is TRBJ2-4, the V gene TRBV5-1; no definite D call. CDR3 length: 16 amino acids. V lost 1 base and J 0 bases, leaving 11 bases between the germline ends. CDR1 and CDR2 from the germline V gene are SGHRS and YFSETQ. Complete variable domain (other parts from reference TRBV5-1 and TRBJ2-4): KAGVTQTPRYLIKTRGQQVTLSCSPISGHRSVSWYQQTPGQGLQFLFEYFSETQRNKGNFPGRFSGRQFSNSRSEMNVSTLELGDSALYLCASSLLGSLAKNIQYFGAGTRLSVL.

The V and J genes are TRBV6-1 and TRBJ2-7; perhaps D is TRBD1 or TRBD2 (5 bases each). The germline gives CDR1 MNHNS, CDR2 SASEGT. The CDR3 length is 12 residues. The V gene lost 9 bases and the J gene lost 8 bases, with 17 bases spanning the gap. CDR3 loop: CASQPGTQKQYF. Here the CDR3 DNA reads TGTGCCAGTCAACCCGGGACCCAGAAGCAGTACTTC.

The chain is built from TRBV9 and TRBJ2-3; the match to TRBD2 covers 13 bases. The CDR3 has 16 residues. V was clipped by 4 bases and J by 3 bases; unmatched bases: 5. CDR1 is SGDLS, CDR2 YYNGEE, per germline. The DNA for the CDR3 is TGTGCCAGCAGCTCCCGGACTAGCGGGGGTACAGATACGCAGTATTTT. It specifies CASSSRTSGGTDTQYF.

The rearrangement links TRBV7-6 to TRBJ1-5; TRBD1 might be the D (5 bases). The CDR3 is made up of 14 amino acids. Trimming removed 0 bases from V and 7 bases from J, with 10 bases in between. Germline CDR1 reads SGHVS; CDR2 reads FNYEAQ. As DNA, the CDR3 is TGTGCCAGCAGCTTAGCGGGGGGACGGCAGCCCCAGCATTTT. Encoded protein: CASSLAGGRQPQHF. Together with reference TRBV7-6 and TRBJ1-5, the CDR3 gives the full variable domain: GAGVSQSPRYKVTKRGQDVALRCDPISGHVSLYWYRQALGQGPEFLTYFNYEAQQDKSGLPNDRFSAERPEGSISTLTIQRTEQRDSAMYRCASSLAGGRQPQHFGDGTRLSIL.

The rearrangement links TRBV5-1 to TRBJ2-7, with TRBD2 matching 10 bases. CDR1 is SGHRS, CDR2 YFSETQ, per germline. V lost 0 bases and J lost 1; bases outside the gene matches: 7. This CDR3 comprises 17 residues. The CDR3 bases are TGCGCCAGCAGCTTGGCGTCTAGCGGGAGTGGTTCCTACGAGCAGTACTTC. It translates to CASSLASSGSGSYEQYF.

This clone has a single count. The J gene is TRBJ1-2, the V gene TRBV6-5, with TRBD1 identical over 9 bases. Germline values: CDR1 MNHEY, CDR2 SVGAGI. The CDR3 has 14 amino acids. Trimming at V came to 5 bases and at J to 7 bases, leaving 8 bases not matched to a gene. CDR3 in amino acids: CASSNRDRAGGYTF. CDR3 bases: TGTGCCAGCAGTAACCGGGACAGGGCGGGTGGCTACACCTTC.

This clone turned up a few times. V and J are TRBV7-2 and TRBJ1-1, with D possibly TRBD1 on 5 matching bases. The CDR3 has 15 residues. The V end lost 5 bases, the J end lost 4 bases, and 17 bases lay between the germline ends. The germline V gene has CDR1 SGHTA and CDR2 FQGNSA. CDR3 coding DNA: TGTGCCAGCAGCGCCCAAGGGCTGGGGGGCACTGAAGCTTTCTTT. Protein: CASSAQGLGGTEAFF.

V gene TRBV2 combines with J gene TRBJ1-5, with D uncertain. Germline V gene data show CDR1 as SNHLY and CDR2 as FYNNEI. The CDR3 has 14 amino acids. V dropped 6 bases and J dropped 0 bases, with 9 bases sitting between them. The CDR3, as DNA: TGTGCCAGCAGCTTCGAGGCTAGCAATCAGCCCCAGCATTTT. This gives the protein CASSFEASNQPQHF.

V usage is TRBV29-1 and J usage is TRBJ1-4, with D perhaps TRBD1 (6 bases). CDR3 size: 15 residues. In germline, CDR1 is SQVTM, CDR2 ANQGSEA. V was cut by 6 bases and J by 0 bases, with 14 bases left in between. This CDR3 reads CSVRRGVATNEKLFF. The CDR3, as DNA: TGCAGCGTCCGGAGGGGGGTTGCAACTAATGAAAAACTGTTTTTT. Full variable domain (missing parts from reference TRBV29-1 and TRBJ1-4): SAVISQKPSRDICQRGTSLTIQCQVDSQVTMMFWYRQQPGQSLTLIATANQGSEATYESGFVIDKFPISRPNLTFSTLTVSNMSPEDSSIYLCSVRRGVATNEKLFFGSGTQLSVL.

V usage is TRBV30 and J usage is TRBJ2-3; 7 bases align to TRBD2. Trimming removed 4 bases from V and 1 base from J; junction bases left unmatched: 8. There are 15 residues in the CDR3. Germline V gene lookup returns CDR1 GTSNPN and CDR2 SVGIG (reference sequence). CDR3: CAWTAQAGGTDTQYF. Written as DNA, the CDR3 is TGTGCCTGGACCGCGCAGGCGGGAGGCACAGATACGCAGTATTTT. Full variable domain (rest looked up from reference TRBV30 and TRBJ2-3): SQTIHQWPATLVQPVGSPLSLECTVEGTSNPNLYWYRQAAGRGLQLLFYSVGIGQISSEVPQNLSASRPQDRQFILSSKKLLLSDSGFYLCAWTAQAGGTDTQYFGPGTRLTVL.

The chain recombines TRBV7-6 with TRBJ2-7, with 9 bases aligning to TRBD1. V lost 5 bases to trimming and J lost 6 bases; unmatched junction nucleotides: 8. CDR1 is SGHVS and CDR2 is FNYEAQ in the germline V gene. The CDR3 sequence is 14 residues long. CDR3 DNA sequence: TGTGCCAGCAGCCCAGGGTCGGACAGGGGCGAGCAGTACGTC. Its translation is CASSPGSDRGEQYV.

The chain couples TRBV7-2 to TRBJ2-1, with TRBD1 identical over 8 bases. With 8 bases clipped from V and 5 bases from J, the junction kept 8 bases outside the gene matches. Germline loops: CDR1 SGHTA, CDR2 FQGNSA. The CDR3 consists of 14 residues. This CDR3 is CASLRGRTNNEQFF. CDR3 nucleotide sequence: TGTGCCAGCCTCAGGGGGCGCACAAACAATGAGCAGTTCTTC.

The gene calls are TRBV12-5 and TRBJ2-1, with 7 bases identical to TRBD2. The CDR3 is made up of 14 amino acids. Unmatched junction bases numbered 7, after V lost 8 bases and J lost 3 bases. CDR1 is LGHNT and CDR2 is FRNRAP in the germline V gene. The CDR3 DNA follows: TGTGCTAGTTTTACGGGCGGGAGCTACAATGAGCAGTTCTTC. Encoded protein: CASFTGGSYNEQFF.

DNA for the CDR3: TGTGCCAGCAGGGCTAATGAAAAACTGTTTTTT. This gives the protein CASRANEKLFF. V gene TRBV28 combines with J gene TRBJ1-4; no reliable D call. With 6 bases removed from V and 3 bases from J, the gap between germline ends came to 2 bases. The CDR3 covers 11 residues. Per germline, CDR1 MDHEN and CDR2 SYDVKM.

This clone appeared many times. V usage is TRBV9 and J usage is TRBJ2-5; D ambiguous. V lost 0 bases and J 1 base, leaving 10 bases between the germline ends. Germline V gene lookup returns CDR1 SGDLS and CDR2 YYNGEE. The length of the CDR3 is 15 residues. For the CDR3, the DNA is TGTGCCAGCAGCGTAGACGGAACTCTCCAAGAGACCCAGTACTTC. As protein: CASSVDGTLQETQYF.

The table lists this clone with a few counts. The chain joins TRBV19 to TRBJ2-5; 7 bases align to TRBD2. Looked up from germline, CDR1 is LNHDA and CDR2 is SQIVND (reference sequence). CDR3 length: 16 residues. With 7 bases clipped from V and 4 bases from J, the junction kept 15 bases outside the gene matches. The CDR3 loop is CASNGGGPTSGETQYF. DNA for the CDR3: TGTGCCAGTAATGGCGGGGGACCTACATCGGGAGAGACCCAGTACTTC. Based on the CDR3 plus reference TRBV19 and TRBJ2-5, the full variable domain is DGGITQSPKYLFRKEGQNVTLSCEQNLNHDAMYWYRQDPGQGLRLIYYSQIVNDFQKGDIAEGYSVSREKKESFPLTVTSAQKNPTAFYLCASNGGGPTSGETQYFGPGTRLLVL.